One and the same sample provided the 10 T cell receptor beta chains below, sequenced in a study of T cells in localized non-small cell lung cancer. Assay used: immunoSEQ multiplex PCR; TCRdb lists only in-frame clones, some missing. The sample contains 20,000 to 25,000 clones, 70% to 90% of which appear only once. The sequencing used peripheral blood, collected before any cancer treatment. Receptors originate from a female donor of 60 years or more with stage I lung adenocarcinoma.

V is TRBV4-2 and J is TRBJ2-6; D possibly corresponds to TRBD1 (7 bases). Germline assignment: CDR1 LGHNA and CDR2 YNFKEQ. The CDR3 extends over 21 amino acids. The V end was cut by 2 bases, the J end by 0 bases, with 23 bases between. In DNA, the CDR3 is TGTGCCAGCAGCCAACGGGGGACGGGGACAGTCGCCCGCTCTGGGGCCAACGTCCTGACTTTC. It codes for CASSQRGTGTVARSGANVLTF.

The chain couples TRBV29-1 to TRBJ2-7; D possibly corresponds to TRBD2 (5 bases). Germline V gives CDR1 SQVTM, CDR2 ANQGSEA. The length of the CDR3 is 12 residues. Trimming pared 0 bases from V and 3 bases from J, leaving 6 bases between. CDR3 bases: TGCAGCGTTGAAGACGAGGGCTACGAGCAGTACTTC. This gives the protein CSVEDEGYEQYF.

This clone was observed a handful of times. CDR3 sequence (DNA): TGTGCCTGGAGTTTACAGGGCTCTTATCGCAATCAGCCCCAGCATTTT. This sequence encodes CAWSLQGSYRNQPQHF. The chain is built from TRBV30 and TRBJ1-5; possible D gene TRBD1, 6 bases. V lost 2 bases and J 2 bases, leaving 16 bases between the germline ends. The CDR3 spans 16 residues. In germline, CDR1 is GTSNPN, CDR2 SVGIG (reference sequence).

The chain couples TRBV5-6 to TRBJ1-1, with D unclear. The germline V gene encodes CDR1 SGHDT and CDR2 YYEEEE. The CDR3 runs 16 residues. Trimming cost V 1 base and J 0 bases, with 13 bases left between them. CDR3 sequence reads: CASSLQTALMNTEAFF. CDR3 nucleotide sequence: TGTGCCAGCAGCTTGCAGACGGCCCTGATGAACACTGAAGCTTTCTTT.

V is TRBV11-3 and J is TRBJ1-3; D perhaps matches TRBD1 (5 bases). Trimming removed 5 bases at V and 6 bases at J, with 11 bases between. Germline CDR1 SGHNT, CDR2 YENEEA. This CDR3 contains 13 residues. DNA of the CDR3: TGTGCCAGCAGCCCTGACAGTGAAAACACCATATATTTT. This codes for CASSPDSENTIYF.

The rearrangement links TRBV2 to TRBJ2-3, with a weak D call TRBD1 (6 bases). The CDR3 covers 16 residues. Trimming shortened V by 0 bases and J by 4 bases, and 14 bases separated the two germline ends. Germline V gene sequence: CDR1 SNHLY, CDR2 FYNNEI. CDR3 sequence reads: CASSEALVKGADTQYF. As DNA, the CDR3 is TGTGCCAGCAGTGAAGCCCTAGTGAAGGGGGCAGATACGCAGTATTTT.

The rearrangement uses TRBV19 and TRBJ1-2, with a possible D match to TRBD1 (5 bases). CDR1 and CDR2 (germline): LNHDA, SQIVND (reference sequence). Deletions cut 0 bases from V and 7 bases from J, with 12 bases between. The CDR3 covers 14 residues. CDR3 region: CASSIDHAGAGYTF. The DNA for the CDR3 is TGTGCCAGTAGTATAGATCATGCCGGGGCTGGCTACACCTTC.

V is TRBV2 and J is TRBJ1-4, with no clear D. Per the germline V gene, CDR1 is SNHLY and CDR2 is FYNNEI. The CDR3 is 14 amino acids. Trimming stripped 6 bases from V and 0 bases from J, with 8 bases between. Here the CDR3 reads CASSPPTTNEKLFF. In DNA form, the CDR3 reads TGTGCCAGCAGCCCACCAACAACTAATGAAAAACTGTTTTTT.

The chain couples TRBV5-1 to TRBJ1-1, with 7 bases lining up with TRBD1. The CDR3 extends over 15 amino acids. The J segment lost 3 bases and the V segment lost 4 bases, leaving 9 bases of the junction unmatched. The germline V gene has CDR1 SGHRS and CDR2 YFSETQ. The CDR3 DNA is TGCGCCAGCAGCAAAAGGACAGGAGTGGACACTGAAGCTTTCTTT. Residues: CASSKRTGVDTEAFF.

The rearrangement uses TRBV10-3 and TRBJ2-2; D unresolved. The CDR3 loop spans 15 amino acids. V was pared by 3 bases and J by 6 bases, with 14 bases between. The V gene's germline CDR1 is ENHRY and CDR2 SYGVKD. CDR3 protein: CAISDPGSIPGELFF. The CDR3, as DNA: TGTGCCATCAGTGACCCGGGCTCGATCCCCGGGGAGCTGTTTTTT.